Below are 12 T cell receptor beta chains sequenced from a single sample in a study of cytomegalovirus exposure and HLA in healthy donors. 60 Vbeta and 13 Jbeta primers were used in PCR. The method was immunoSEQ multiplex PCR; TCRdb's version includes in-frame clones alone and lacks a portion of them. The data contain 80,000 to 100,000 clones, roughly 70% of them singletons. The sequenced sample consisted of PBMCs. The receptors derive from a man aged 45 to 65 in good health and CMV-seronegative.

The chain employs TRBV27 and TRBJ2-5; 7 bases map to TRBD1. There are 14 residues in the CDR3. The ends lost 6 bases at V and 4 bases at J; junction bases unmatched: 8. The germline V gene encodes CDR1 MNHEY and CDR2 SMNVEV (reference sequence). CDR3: CASRSPAGGETQYF. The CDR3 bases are TGTGCCAGCAGGAGCCCCGCAGGGGGAGAGACCCAGTACTTC.

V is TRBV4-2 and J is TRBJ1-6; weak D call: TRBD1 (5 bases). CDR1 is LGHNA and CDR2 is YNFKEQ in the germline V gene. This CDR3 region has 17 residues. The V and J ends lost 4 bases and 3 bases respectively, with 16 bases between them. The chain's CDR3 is CASSPKLQQVYNSPLHF. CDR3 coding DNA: TGTGCCAGCAGCCCCAAGCTGCAACAGGTCTATAATTCACCCCTCCACTTT.

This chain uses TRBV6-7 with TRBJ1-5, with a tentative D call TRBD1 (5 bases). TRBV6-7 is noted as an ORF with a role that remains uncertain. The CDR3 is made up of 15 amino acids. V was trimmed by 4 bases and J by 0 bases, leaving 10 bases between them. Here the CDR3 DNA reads TGTGCCAGCAGTTCGACAGAGTATAGCAATCAGCCCCAGCATTTT. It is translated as CASSSTEYSNQPQHF.

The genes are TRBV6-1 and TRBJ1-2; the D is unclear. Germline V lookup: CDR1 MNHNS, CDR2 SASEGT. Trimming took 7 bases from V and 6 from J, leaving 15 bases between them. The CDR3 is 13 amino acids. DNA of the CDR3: TGTGCCAGCACCCGAGCTTTCAACCATGGCTACACCTTC. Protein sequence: CASTRAFNHGYTF.

CDR3 DNA sequence: TGTGCCAGCAGTCCCCCCGGGGACGAGCAGTACTTC. Protein product: CASSPPGDEQYF. The rearrangement uses TRBV28 and TRBJ2-7; possible D gene TRBD2, 5 bases. The length of the CDR3 is 12 residues. Germline CDR1 and CDR2: MDHEN and SYDVKM. The V and J ends lost 5 bases and 5 bases respectively, with 10 bases between them.

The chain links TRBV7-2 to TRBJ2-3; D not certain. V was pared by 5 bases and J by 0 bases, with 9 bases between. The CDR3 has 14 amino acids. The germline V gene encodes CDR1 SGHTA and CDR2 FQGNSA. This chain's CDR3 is CASSRSRSTDTQYF. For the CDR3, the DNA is TGTGCCAGCAGCCGGTCTAGAAGCACAGATACGCAGTATTTT.

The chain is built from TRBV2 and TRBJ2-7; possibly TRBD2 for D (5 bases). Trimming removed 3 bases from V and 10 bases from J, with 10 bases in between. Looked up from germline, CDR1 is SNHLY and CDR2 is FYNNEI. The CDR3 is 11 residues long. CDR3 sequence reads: CASSDVGVQYF. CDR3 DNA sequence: TGTGCCAGCAGTGATGTCGGGGTCCAGTACTTC. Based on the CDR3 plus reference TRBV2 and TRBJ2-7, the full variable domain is EPEVTQTPSHQVTQMGQEVILRCVPISNHLYFYWYRQILGQKVEFLVSFYNNEISEKSEIFDDQFSVERPDGSNFTLKIRSTKLEDSAMYFCASSDVGVQYFGPGTRLTVT.

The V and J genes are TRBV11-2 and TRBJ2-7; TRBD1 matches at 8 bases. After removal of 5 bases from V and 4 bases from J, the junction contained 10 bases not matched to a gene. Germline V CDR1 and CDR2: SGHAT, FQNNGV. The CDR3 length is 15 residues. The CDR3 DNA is TGTGCCAGCAGCCTAGGACAGGGACCTTCTTACGAGCAGTACTTC. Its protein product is CASSLGQGPSYEQYF.

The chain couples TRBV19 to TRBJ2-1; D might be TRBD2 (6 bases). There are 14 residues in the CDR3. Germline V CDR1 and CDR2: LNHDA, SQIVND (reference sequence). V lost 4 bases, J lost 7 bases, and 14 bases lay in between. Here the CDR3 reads CASSTDSGLNEQFF. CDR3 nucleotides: TGTGCCAGTAGTACAGACTCGGGACTTAATGAGCAGTTCTTC.

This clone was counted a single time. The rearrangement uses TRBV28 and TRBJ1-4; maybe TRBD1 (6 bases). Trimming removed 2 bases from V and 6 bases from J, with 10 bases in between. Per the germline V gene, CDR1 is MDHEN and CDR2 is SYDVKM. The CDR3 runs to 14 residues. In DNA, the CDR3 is TGTGCCAGCAGTTTAGCGGGGGCGGATGAAAAACTGTTTTTT. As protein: CASSLAGADEKLFF.

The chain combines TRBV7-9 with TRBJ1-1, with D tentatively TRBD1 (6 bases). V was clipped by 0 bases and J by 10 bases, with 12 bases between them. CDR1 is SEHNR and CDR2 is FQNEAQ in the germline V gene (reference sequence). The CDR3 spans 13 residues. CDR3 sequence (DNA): TGTGCCAGCAGCTTAGCGGCAGAGACAGGAGCTTTCTTT. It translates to CASSLAAETGAFF.

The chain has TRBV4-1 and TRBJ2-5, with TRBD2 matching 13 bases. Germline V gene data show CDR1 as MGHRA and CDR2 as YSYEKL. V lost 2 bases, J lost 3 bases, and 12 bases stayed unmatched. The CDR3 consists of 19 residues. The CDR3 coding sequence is TGCGCCAGCAGCCAACGGGCCCCGGGACTAGCGGGGCCGAAAGAGACCCAGTACTTC. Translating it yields CASSQRAPGLAGPKETQYF.